This TCR beta chain was identified in a study of yellow fever vaccine responses in identical twins (dated by TCRdb to about 2018). Looking at the study overall: Focusing on identical twins, the study followed the T cell clones that responded to the vaccine, and did so with precision. Broad study findings and their caveats: The authors reported that the T cell response to vaccination in identical twins appeared partly convergent and partly personalized.

Library preparation was by RT-PCR. Instrument used: Illumina HiSeq 2500. TCRdb reanalyzed the raw reads on its own, using fastp at Q25 for trimming and MiXCR for clone calling, and kept in-frame beta chains. CDR3 protein duplicates are merged, each entry listing the most common genes and DNA. The sample has about 6,000 distinct CDR3 sequences on record, 65% of them singletons. The top ten clones comprise 4% of the sample. V is shortened by 1 base, J by 6 bases, and the region joining them spans 6 bases. Per the germline V gene, LGHNA is the CDR1 and YSLEER is the CDR2. The CDR3 has 13 amino acids, counting the end cysteine and phenylalanine. Kept here is only the CDR3 DNA, which spans 39 bases and is read in frame from base 1. Worth noting for this clonotype: It lacks a known antigen. No clone much larger than this one lies a single base away; base qualities are absent.

This receptor was identified in a woman aged 18-29 years who received the yellow fever vaccine. Donor details come from another sample of the same person, matched by shared clones. Sequenced here: T cells from blood (PBMCs), unsorted or a sorted subset (not recorded which), sampled before or after yellow fever vaccination (not recorded which). Recombination linked TRBV4-3 to TRBJ2-2, with an unclear D gene assignment. The CDR3 reads CASSQVLSGELFF. The DNA sequence follows: TGCGCCAGCAGCCAAGTACTCTCCGGGGAGCTGTTTTTT.